Listed below are T cell receptor beta chains from one sample, sequenced in a study of T cells in tumors after PD-1 blockade. TCRdb's table, derived via immunoSEQ multiplex PCR, lists solely in-frame clones and lacks some. The sample yields tens of thousands of clones, 75% to 85% seen once. The sequences come from PBMCs, collected before anti-PD-1 treatment. The receptor source for this set is a human donor with basal cell carcinoma. Both conserved end residues are part of each CDR3. D genes are given only for firm matches. Size tells how often a clone was seen (once, few, many) or the class of an expanded clone, and some rows leave it out.

clone size: .
D gene: .
V gene: TRBV6-5
J gene: TRBJ2-1
CDR3 protein: CASSLPIGEQFF
CDR3 DNA: TGTGCCAGCAGCCTGCCGATCGGTGAGCAGTTCTTC

clone size: .
D gene: .
V gene: TRBV3-1/TRBV3-2
J gene: TRBJ2-2
CDR3 protein: CASSPALGLGRTGELFF
CDR3 DNA: TGTGCCAGCAGCCCAGCTTTAGGCCTGGGTAGGACCGGGGAGCTGTTTTTT

clone size: .
D gene: .
V gene: TRBV29-1
J gene: TRBJ2-2
CDR3 protein: CSVGGRQDSGELFF
CDR3 DNA: TGCAGCGTTGGGGGACGACAGGACTCCGGGGAGCTGTTTTTT

clone size: .
D gene: TRBD2
V gene: TRBV7-3
J gene: TRBJ2-3
CDR3 protein: CASSLTGTSGRASTDTQYF
CDR3 DNA: TGTGCCAGCAGCTTAACGGGGACTAGCGGGCGAGCTAGCACAGATACGCAGTATTTT

clone size: .
D gene: .
V gene: TRBV15
J gene: TRBJ1-3
CDR3 protein: CATSPRVSGNTIYF
CDR3 DNA: TGTGCCACCAGTCCCAGGGTTTCCGGAAACACCATATATTTT

clone size: once
D gene: .
V gene: TRBV30
J gene: TRBJ2-4
CDR3 protein: CAWSPLNAAKNIQYF
CDR3 DNA: TGTGCCTGGAGTCCACTTAACGCAGCCAAAAACATTCAGTACTTC

clone size: .
D gene: .
V gene: TRBV5-1
J gene: TRBJ2-7
CDR3 protein: CASSSGQRVGEQYF
CDR3 DNA: TGCGCCAGCAGCTCCGGACAGAGAGTAGGCGAGCAGTACTTC

clone size: .
D gene: TRBD1
V gene: TRBV12-3/TRBV12-4
J gene: TRBJ2-7
CDR3 protein: CASRQTGSDEQYF
CDR3 DNA: TGTGCCAGCAGACAGACAGGGAGCGACGAGCAGTACTTC

clone size: .
D gene: .
V gene: TRBV5-6
J gene: TRBJ2-2
CDR3 protein: CASSLAWRSLNTGELFF
CDR3 DNA: TGTGCCAGCAGCTTGGCGTGGAGGTCTCTGAACACCGGGGAGCTGTTTTTT

clone size: .
D gene: .
V gene: TRBV28
J gene: TRBJ2-5
CDR3 protein: CASNRDTAETQYF
CDR3 DNA: TGTGCCAGCAACAGGGACACGGCAGAGACCCAGTACTTC

clone size: .
D gene: .
V gene: TRBV28
J gene: TRBJ1-1
CDR3 protein: CASSTTGPTEAFF
CDR3 DNA: TGTGCCAGCAGTACTACAGGGCCCACTGAAGCTTTCTTT

clone size: .
D gene: TRBD1
V gene: TRBV28
J gene: TRBJ1-6
CDR3 protein: CASSLDRVYSPLHF
CDR3 DNA: TGTGCCAGCAGTTTAGACAGGGTATATTCACCCCTCCACTTT

clone size: once
D gene: .
V gene: TRBV2
J gene: TRBJ1-1
CDR3 protein: CASSEARGFTEAFF
CDR3 DNA: TGTGCCAGCAGTGAAGCGCGGGGGTTCACTGAAGCTTTCTTT

clone size: .
D gene: .
V gene: TRBV5-1
J gene: TRBJ2-3
CDR3 protein: CASSLQVDSTDTQYF
CDR3 DNA: TGCGCCAGCAGCTTGCAGGTGGATAGCACAGATACGCAGTATTTT

clone size: .
D gene: .
V gene: TRBV18
J gene: TRBJ2-3
CDR3 protein: CASSPPGSGTDTQYF
CDR3 DNA: TGTGCCAGCTCACCTCCGGGTAGCGGCACAGATACGCAGTATTTT

clone size: .
D gene: TRBD1
V gene: TRBV28
J gene: TRBJ2-5
CDR3 protein: CASSLTDRGERETQYF
CDR3 DNA: TGTGCCAGCAGTTTAACCGACAGGGGCGAAAGGGAGACCCAGTACTTC

clone size: few
D gene: .
V gene: TRBV6-5
J gene: TRBJ1-6
CDR3 protein: CASSYSNVGNSPLHF
CDR3 DNA: TGTGCCAGCAGTTACTCGAATGTAGGAAATTCACCCCTCCACTTT

clone size: .
D gene: .
V gene: TRBV6-4
J gene: TRBJ2-3
CDR3 protein: CASSADKHTDTQYF
CDR3 DNA: TGTGCCAGCAGTGCGGACAAGCACACAGATACGCAGTATTTT

clone size: .
D gene: .
V gene: TRBV2
J gene: TRBJ1-5
CDR3 protein: CASTPLRGSNQPQHF
CDR3 DNA: TGTGCCAGCACCCCTTTAAGGGGAAGCAATCAGCCCCAGCATTTT

clone size: .
D gene: .
V gene: TRBV5-1
J gene: TRBJ2-2
CDR3 protein: CASSLADYTGELFF
CDR3 DNA: TGCGCCAGCAGCTTGGCGGACTACACCGGGGAGCTGTTTTTT

clone size: .
D gene: .
V gene: TRBV27
J gene: TRBJ1-5
CDR3 protein: CASSSPDRNQPQHF
CDR3 DNA: TGTGCCAGCAGCTCCCCCGATCGCAATCAGCCCCAGCATTTT

clone size: .
D gene: .
V gene: TRBV11-2
J gene: TRBJ2-1
CDR3 protein: CASSPTPNEQFF
CDR3 DNA: TGTGCCAGCAGCCCCACGCCAAATGAGCAGTTCTTC

clone size: .
D gene: TRBD2
V gene: TRBV7-9
J gene: TRBJ2-3
CDR3 protein: CASSPRTSGRGDTQYF
CDR3 DNA: TGTGCCAGCAGCCCACGGACTAGCGGAAGGGGGGATACGCAGTATTTT

clone size: .
D gene: .
V gene: TRBV2
J gene: TRBJ1-2
CDR3 protein: CASSESRFYGYTF
CDR3 DNA: TGTGCCAGCAGTGAATCACGGTTCTATGGCTACACCTTC

clone size: few
D gene: .
V gene: TRBV2
J gene: TRBJ2-7
CDR3 protein: CASSGGISGGYEQYF
CDR3 DNA: TGTGCCAGCAGTGGTGGGATTTCGGGTGGCTACGAGCAGTACTTC

clone size: .
D gene: .
V gene: TRBV9
J gene: TRBJ1-1
CDR3 protein: CASSVGGRTEAFF
CDR3 DNA: TGTGCCAGCAGCGTAGGGGGGAGGACTGAAGCTTTCTTT